This record looks at one T cell receptor (beta chain) sequence and its context. What it binds is unknown. These data are taken from a study of T cell repertoires in cytomegalovirus infection. Study-level background: An indication of both CMV infection and matching HLA type came from public TCR beta signatures.

Germline V gene sequence: CDR1 SGHNT, CDR2 YYREEE (reference sequence). The CDR3 consists of 13 residues. V was shortened by 6 bases and J by 0 bases, with 10 bases between the two germline ends. Findings of the study overall: Summed frequency of shared TCR beta families picked out CMV carriers who also had the relevant HLA. HLA-C-restricted, CMV-specific TCR beta clonotypes were dominant ex vivo.

TCRdb redid the calling of the reads with MiXCR, one entry per CDR3 protein. The sample contains 450,000 to 650,000 distinct CDR3 sequences, 26% of which appear only once. This sequence joins TRBV5-4 and TRBJ2-7; D gene unclear. The source of this sequence is a human donor in good health (CMV status not recorded). Some clones in this sample may be carry-over from other donors' samples. What was sequenced was PBMCs. The CDR3 spells CASTTQSSYEQYF. The CDR3 region has the DNA TGTGCCAGCACCACCCAGAGCTCCTACGAGCAGTACTTC.